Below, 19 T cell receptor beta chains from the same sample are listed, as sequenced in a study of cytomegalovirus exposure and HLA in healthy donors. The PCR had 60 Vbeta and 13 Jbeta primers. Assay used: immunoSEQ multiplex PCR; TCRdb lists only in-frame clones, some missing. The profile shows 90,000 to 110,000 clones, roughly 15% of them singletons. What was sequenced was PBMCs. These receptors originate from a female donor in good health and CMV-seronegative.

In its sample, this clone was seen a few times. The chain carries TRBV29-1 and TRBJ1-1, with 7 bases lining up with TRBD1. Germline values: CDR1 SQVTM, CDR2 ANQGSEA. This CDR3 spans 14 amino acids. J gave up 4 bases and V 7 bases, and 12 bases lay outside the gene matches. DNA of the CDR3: TGCAGCGCTGGGCAAACAGGGGTTGTCACTGAAGCTTTCTTT. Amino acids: CSAGQTGVVTEAFF.

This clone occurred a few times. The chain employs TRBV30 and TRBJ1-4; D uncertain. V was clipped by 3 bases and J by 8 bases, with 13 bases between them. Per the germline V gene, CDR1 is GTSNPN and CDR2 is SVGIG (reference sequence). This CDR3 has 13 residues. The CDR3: CAWRPPPGEKLFF. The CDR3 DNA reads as TGTGCCTGGAGACCTCCCCCGGGGGAAAAACTGTTTTTT.

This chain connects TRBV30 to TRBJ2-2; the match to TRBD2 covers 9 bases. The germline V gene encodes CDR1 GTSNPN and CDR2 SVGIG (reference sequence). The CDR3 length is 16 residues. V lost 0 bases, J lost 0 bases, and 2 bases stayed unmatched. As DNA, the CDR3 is TGTGCCTGGAGTGTAGGGACTAGCCCGAACACCGGGGAGCTGTTTTTT. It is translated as CAWSVGTSPNTGELFF.

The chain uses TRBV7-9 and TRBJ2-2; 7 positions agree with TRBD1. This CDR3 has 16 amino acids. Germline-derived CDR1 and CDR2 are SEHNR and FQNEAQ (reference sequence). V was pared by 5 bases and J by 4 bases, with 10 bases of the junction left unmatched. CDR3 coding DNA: TGTGCCAGCAGCGTTACGGGGTCAGGGGGCACCGGGGAGCTGTTTTTT. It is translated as CASSVTGSGGTGELFF.

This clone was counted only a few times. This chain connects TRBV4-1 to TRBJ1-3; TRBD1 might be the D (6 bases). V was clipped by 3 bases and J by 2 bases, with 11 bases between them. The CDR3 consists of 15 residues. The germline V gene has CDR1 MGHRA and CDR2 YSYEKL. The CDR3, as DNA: TGCGCCAGCAGCCAGGATACAGGGACTGGAAACACCATATATTTT. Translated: CASSQDTGTGNTIYF.

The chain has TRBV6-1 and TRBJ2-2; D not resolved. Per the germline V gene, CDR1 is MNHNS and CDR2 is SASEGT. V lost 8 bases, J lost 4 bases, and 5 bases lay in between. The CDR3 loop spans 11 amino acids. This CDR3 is CASQVTGELFF. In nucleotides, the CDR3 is TGTGCCAGCCAGGTCACCGGGGAGCTGTTTTTT.

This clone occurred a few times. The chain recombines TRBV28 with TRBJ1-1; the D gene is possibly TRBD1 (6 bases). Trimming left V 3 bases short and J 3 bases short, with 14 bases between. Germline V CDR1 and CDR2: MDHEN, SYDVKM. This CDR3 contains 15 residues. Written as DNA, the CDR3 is TGTGCCAGCAGTTTCCAGGGGACCGAGCACACTGAAGCTTTCTTT. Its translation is CASSFQGTEHTEAFF.

CDR3 sequence: CASSIPGNYGYTF. The CDR3 bases are TGTGCCAGTAGTATCCCAGGAAACTATGGCTACACCTTC. The chain carries TRBV19 and TRBJ1-2; no definite D call. Trimming left V 3 bases short and J 2 bases short, with 7 bases between. Germline V gene lookup returns CDR1 LNHDA and CDR2 SQIVND (reference sequence). The CDR3 contains 13 residues.

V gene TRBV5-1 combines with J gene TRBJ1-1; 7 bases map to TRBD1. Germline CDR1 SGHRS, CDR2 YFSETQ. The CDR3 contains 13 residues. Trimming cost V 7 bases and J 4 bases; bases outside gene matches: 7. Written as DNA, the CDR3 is TGCGCCAGCGCCTACAGGGGAGGCACTGAAGCTTTCTTT. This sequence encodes CASAYRGGTEAFF.

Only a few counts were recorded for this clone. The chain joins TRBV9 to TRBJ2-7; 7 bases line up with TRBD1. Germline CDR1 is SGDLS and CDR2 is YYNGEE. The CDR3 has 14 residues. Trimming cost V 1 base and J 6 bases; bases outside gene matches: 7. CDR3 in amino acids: CASSVPPTGSEQYF. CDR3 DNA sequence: TGTGCCAGCAGCGTACCCCCGACAGGGTCCGAGCAGTACTTC.

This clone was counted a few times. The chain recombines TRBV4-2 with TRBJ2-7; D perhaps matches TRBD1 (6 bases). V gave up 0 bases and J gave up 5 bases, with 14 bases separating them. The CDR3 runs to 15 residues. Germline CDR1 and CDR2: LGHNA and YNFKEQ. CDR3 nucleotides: TGTGCCAGCAGCCAAGATCAGGGGTGGGCTAACGAGCAGTACTTC. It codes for CASSQDQGWANEQYF.

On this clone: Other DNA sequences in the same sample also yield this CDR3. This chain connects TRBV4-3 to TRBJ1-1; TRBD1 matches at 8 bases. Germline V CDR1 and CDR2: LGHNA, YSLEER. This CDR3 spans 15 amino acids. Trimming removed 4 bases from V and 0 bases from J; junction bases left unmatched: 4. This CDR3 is CASSRGQGLNTEAFF. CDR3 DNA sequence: TGCGCCAGCAGCCGCGGACAGGGCTTGAACACTGAAGCTTTCTTT.

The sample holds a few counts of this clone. CDR3 DNA sequence: TGCGCCAGCAGCTTGGGCCCGACAGGGGGCAATCAGCCCCAGCATTTT. It encodes CASSLGPTGGNQPQHF. V is TRBV5-1 and J is TRBJ1-5; 8 bases match TRBD1. The J segment lost 2 bases and the V segment lost 0 bases, leaving 4 bases of the junction unmatched. Germline-derived CDR1 and CDR2 are SGHRS and YFSETQ. This CDR3 is 16 amino acids long.

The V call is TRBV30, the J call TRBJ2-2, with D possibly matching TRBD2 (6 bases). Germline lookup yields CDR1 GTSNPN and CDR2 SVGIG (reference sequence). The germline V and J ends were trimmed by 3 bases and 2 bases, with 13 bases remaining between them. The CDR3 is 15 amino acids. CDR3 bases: TGTGCCTGGAGCATCCACGGGGGAAACACCGGGGAGCTGTTTTTT. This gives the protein CAWSIHGGNTGELFF.

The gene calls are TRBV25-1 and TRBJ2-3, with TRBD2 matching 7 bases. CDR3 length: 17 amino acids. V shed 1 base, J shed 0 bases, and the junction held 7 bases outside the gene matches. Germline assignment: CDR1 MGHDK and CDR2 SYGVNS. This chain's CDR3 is CASSELGGGGSTDTQYF. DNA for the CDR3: TGTGCCAGCAGTGAATTAGGCGGCGGGGGAAGCACAGATACGCAGTATTTT.

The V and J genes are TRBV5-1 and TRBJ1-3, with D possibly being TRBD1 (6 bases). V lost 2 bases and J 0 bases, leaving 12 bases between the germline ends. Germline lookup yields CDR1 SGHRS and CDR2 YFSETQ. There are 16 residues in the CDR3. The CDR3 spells CASSFGGPTSGNTIYF. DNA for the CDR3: TGCGCCAGCAGCTTTGGGGGCCCAACCTCTGGAAACACCATATATTTT. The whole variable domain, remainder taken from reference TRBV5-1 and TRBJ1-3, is KAGVTQTPRYLIKTRGQQVTLSCSPISGHRSVSWYQQTPGQGLQFLFEYFSETQRNKGNFPGRFSGRQFSNSRSEMNVSTLELGDSALYLCASSFGGPTSGNTIYFGEGSWLTVV.

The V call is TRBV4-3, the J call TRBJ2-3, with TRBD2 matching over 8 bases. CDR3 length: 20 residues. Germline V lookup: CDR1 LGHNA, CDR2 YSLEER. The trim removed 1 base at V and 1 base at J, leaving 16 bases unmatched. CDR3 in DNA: TGCGCCAGCAGCCAAGGCGTCGGGGTGGCAGCGGGAGAGGGCACAGATACGCAGTATTTT. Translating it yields CASSQGVGVAAGEGTDTQYF.

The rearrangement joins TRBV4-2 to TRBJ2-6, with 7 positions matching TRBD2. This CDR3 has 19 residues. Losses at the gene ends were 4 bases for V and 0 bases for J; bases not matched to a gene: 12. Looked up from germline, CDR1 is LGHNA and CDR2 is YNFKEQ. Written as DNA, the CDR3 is TGTGCCAGCAGCCGCCACACAGCGGGGAGAAACTCTGGGGCCAACGTCCTGACTTTC. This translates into CASSRHTAGRNSGANVLTF.

CDR3 residues: CASSLKGRRTDTQYF. In DNA, the CDR3 is TGTGCCAGCAGCTTAAAGGGGCGGCGCACAGATACGCAGTATTTT. V usage is TRBV11-2 and J usage is TRBJ2-3, with D possibly matching TRBD1 (5 bases). This CDR3 spans 15 amino acids. Trimming took off 2 bases at V and 1 base at J, with 10 bases between the two ends. Germline V CDR1 and CDR2: SGHAT, FQNNGV.